This T cell receptor (beta chain) was observed in a study of CD8+CD57+ T cells in acquired aplastic anemia. Broader study findings: Patients shared around 30 CD8+ CDR3 sequences with controls. Controls did not differ significantly from patients in CD8+ Simpson's diversity.

Details on this clonotype: Its cognate antigen is unknown. Its ends do not fully match the called genes, so a read error is possible.

The template used for profiling TCR beta VDJ and CDR3 was genomic DNA. A single record per CDR3 protein comes from TCRdb applying MiXCR to the reads. The sample includes approximately 180,000 distinct CDR3 sequences, about three fifths of them seen just once. Selection for sequencing was limited to patients who had shown CD8+CD57+ cell expansion by flow cytometry. No therapy had been given to the patients at the time of blood sampling. The CDR3 runs to 16 residues. CDR1 is LGHNA, CDR2 YSLEER, per germline. The sequence was obtained from a human donor with aplastic anemia. The V gene is TRBV4-3, the J gene TRBJ1-4; 10 nucleotides line up with TRBD1. The source material was sorted CD4+, CD8+, or CD8+CD57+ T cells (not recorded which) from PBMCs. This CDR3 is CACSQPRDRGRGKLFF. The CDR3 bases are TGCGCCTGCAGCCAACCCCGGGACAGGGGTCGTGGAAAACTGTTTTTT.